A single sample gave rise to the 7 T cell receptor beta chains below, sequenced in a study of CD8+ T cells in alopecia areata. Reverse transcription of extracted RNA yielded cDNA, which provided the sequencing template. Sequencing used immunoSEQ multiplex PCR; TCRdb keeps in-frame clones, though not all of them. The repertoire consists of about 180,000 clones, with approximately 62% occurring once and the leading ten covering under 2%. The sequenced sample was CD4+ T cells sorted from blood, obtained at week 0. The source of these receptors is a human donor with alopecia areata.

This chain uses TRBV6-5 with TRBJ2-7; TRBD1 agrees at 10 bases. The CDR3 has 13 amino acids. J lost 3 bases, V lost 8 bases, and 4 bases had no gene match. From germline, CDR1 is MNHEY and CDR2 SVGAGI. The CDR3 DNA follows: TGTGCCAGCGCCCGGGACAGGGGCTACGAGCAGTACTTC. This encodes CASARDRGYEQYF.

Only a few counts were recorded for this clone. The CDR3 DNA is TGTGCCAGCAGGGCCGACAGGGGAGGCAATCAGCCCCAGCATTTT. This gives the protein CASRADRGGNQPQHF. The rearrangement links TRBV6-5 to TRBJ1-5; 8 bases map to TRBD1. The trim removed 6 bases at V and 2 bases at J, leaving 6 bases unmatched. From germline, CDR1 is MNHEY and CDR2 SVGAGI. The CDR3 consists of 15 residues.

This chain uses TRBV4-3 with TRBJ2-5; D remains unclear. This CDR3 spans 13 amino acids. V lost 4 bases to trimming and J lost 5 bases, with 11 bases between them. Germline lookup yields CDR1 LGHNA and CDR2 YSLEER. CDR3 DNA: TGCGCCAGCAGCCCGGGTCGGCCGGAGACCCAGTACTTC. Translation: CASSPGRPETQYF.

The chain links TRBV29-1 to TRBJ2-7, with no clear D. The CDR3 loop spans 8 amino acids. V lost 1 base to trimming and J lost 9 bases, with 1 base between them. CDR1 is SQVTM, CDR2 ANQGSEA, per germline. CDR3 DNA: TGCAGCGTTGAAGGGCAGTACTTC. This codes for CSVEGQYF.

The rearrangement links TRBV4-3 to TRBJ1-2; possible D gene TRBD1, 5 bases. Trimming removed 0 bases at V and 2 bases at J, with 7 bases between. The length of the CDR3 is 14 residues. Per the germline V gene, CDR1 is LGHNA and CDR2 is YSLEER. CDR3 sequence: CASSQESGNYGYTF. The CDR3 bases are TGCGCCAGCAGCCAAGAATCAGGGAACTATGGCTACACCTTC.

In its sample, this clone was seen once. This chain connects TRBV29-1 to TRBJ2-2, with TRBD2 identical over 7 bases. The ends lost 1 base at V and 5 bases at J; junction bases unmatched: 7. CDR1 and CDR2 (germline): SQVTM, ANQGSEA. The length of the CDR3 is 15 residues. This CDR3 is CSVEVRRGGTGELFF. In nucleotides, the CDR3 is TGCAGCGTTGAAGTTCGGCGCGGGGGAACCGGGGAGCTGTTTTTT.

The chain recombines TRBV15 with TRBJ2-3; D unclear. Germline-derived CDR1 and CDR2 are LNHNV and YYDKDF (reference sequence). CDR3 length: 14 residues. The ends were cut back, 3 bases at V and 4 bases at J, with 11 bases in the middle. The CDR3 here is CATSRQTRADTQYF. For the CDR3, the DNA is TGTGCCACCAGCAGGCAGACCAGAGCAGATACGCAGTATTTT.